A single sample gave rise to the 2 T cell receptor beta chains below, sequenced in a study of read filtering for tumor transcriptome and immune sequencing. This library used approximately 390 ng RNA and molecular barcoded adaptors spanning alpha/delta and beta/gamma chains. Using its own MiXCR run on the reads, TCRdb lists one record per CDR3 protein. The table has more than 100,000 distinct CDR3 sequences, roughly an eighth seen once. The source material was a population of CD138-negative cells sorted from bone marrow. The receptors were gathered from a donor at least 40 years old with multiple myeloma.

Concerning this clonotype: One end of the junction varies from germline; a read error may be responsible. The chain uses TRBV5-1 and TRBJ2-1; no firm D call. The CDR3 extends over 13 amino acids. The V gene's germline CDR1 is SGHRS and CDR2 YFSETQ. The CDR3 sequence is CASSLDFYNGQFF. The CDR3 region has the DNA TGCGCCAGCAGCTTAGACTTCTACAATGGGCAGTTCTTC.

This clonotype showed up just once. This may stem from a read error, because a much larger clone lies one nucleotide away. The conserved closing phenylalanine or tryptophan is absent in this CDR3, likely reflecting a read error. The chain has TRBV3-1 and TRBJ2-1, with unresolved D. Looked up from germline, CDR1 is LGHDT and CDR2 is YNNKEL (reference sequence). This CDR3 is built from 11 residues. V was cut by 2 bases and J by 9 bases, with 5 bases left in between. Written as DNA, the CDR3 is TGTGCCAGCAGCCAATCCGGTGAGCAGTTCCTC. Its protein is CASSQSGEQFL.